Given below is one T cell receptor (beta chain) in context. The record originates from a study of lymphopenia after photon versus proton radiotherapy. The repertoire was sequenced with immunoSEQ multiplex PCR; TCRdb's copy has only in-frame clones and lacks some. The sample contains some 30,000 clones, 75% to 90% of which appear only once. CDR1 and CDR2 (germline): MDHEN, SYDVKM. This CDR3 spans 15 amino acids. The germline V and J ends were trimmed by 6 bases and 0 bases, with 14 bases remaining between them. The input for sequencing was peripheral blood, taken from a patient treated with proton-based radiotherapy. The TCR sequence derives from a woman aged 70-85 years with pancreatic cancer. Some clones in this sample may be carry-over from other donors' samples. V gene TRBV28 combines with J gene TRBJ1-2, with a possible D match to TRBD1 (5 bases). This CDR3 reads CASRKVTAPNYGYTF. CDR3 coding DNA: TGTGCCAGCAGAAAAGTGACAGCTCCTAACTATGGCTACACCTTC.